This entry lists 7 T cell receptor beta chains sequenced from one sample in a study of blood T cells in healthy people across ages. Together with a sample-barcoded 5' primer, a J-beta primer mix was included in a second PCR lasting about 6 to 11 cycles. Each CDR3 protein is one row after TCRdb ran MiXCR on the 5' RACE reads. The sample holds some 710,000 distinct CDR3 sequences; around a fifth are singletons and the top ten take roughly 22%. The sample was blood. These receptors were obtained from a man between 65 and 80 years old in good health.

The V call is TRBV4-1, the J call TRBJ2-1; 10 bases fit TRBD2. With V trimmed by 3 bases and J by 5 bases, 7 bases remained unmatched. The CDR3 covers 16 residues. Germline-derived CDR1 and CDR2 are MGHRA and YSYEKL. CDR3 coding DNA: TGCGCCAGCAGCCAGGCGGGACTAGCGATGAACAATGAGCAGTTCTTC. Amino acid sequence: CASSQAGLAMNNEQFF.

This clonotype was counted between two and nine times. This chain joins TRBV4-3 and TRBJ2-5, with TRBD2 matching over 7 bases. This CDR3 region has 15 residues. Germline CDR1 is LGHNA and CDR2 is YSLEER. V was clipped by 1 base and J by 3 bases; unmatched bases: 5. As DNA, the CDR3 is TGCGCCAGCAGCCAAGGCTCTCTAGCGGAAGAGACCCAGTACTTC. It is translated as CASSQGSLAEETQYF.

With regard to this clonotype: Being one base from a much bigger clone, this may be a read error. The chain joins TRBV7-9 to TRBJ2-4; a possible D gene is TRBD1 (5 bases). The CDR3 has 13 residues. Germline V gene sequence: CDR1 SEHNR, CDR2 FQNEAQ (reference sequence). CDR3 DNA sequence: TGTGCCACCAAAGATGGGGCCAAAAACGTTCAGTACTTC. It codes for CATKDGAKNVQYF.

This clonotype was detected only a few times. The CDR3 DNA sequence: TGCGCCAGCAGAGGGGATGTGAACACTGAAGCTTTCTTT. It translates to CASRGDVNTEAFF. The gene calls are TRBV5-1 and TRBJ1-1; D is perhaps TRBD1 (5 bases). Trimming removed 5 bases from V and 0 bases from J, with 8 bases in between. The germline gives CDR1 SGHRS, CDR2 YFSETQ. The CDR3 has 13 residues. Looking up the rest from reference TRBV5-1 and TRBJ1-1 gives the full variable domain: KAGVTQTPRYLIKTRGQQVTLSCSPISGHRSVSWYQQTPGQGLQFLFEYFSETQRNKGNFPGRFSGRQFSNSRSEMNVSTLELGDSALYLCASRGDVNTEAFFGQGTRLTVV.

This clonotype was counted ten times or more. The chain is built from TRBV29-1 and TRBJ1-2; TRBD1 might be the D (5 bases). Trimming stripped 0 bases from V and 9 bases from J, with 11 bases between. Germline CDR1 reads SQVTM; CDR2 reads ANQGSEA. This CDR3 has 12 residues. The CDR3 sequence: CSVEDTRVRYTF. The CDR3 DNA sequence: TGCAGCGTTGAAGACACCAGGGTCCGCTACACCTTC. Full variable domain (missing parts from reference TRBV29-1 and TRBJ1-2): SAVISQKPSRDICQRGTSLTIQCQVDSQVTMMFWYRQQPGQSLTLIATANQGSEATYESGFVIDKFPISRPNLTFSTLTVSNMSPEDSSIYLCSVEDTRVRYTFGSGTRLTVV.

The J gene is TRBJ2-5, the V gene TRBV12-3 or TRBV12-4; D is unresolved. Trimming took off 6 bases at V and 1 base at J, with 15 bases between the two ends. The CDR3 has 15 amino acids. For the CDR3, the DNA is TGTGCCAGCAGAATAAAGAGGTCACCCCAAGAGACCCAGTACTTC. Translating gives CASRIKRSPQETQYF.

This clonotype was recorded a few times. This chain uses TRBV29-1 with TRBJ2-3, with D maybe TRBD1 (6 bases). CDR3 length: 10 amino acids. CDR1 is SQVTM and CDR2 is ANQGSEA in the germline V gene. Trimming pared 5 bases from V and 9 bases from J, leaving 9 bases between. Here the CDR3 DNA reads TGCAGCGTTTCAGGGGCGACGCAGTATTTT. This sequence encodes CSVSGATQYF.